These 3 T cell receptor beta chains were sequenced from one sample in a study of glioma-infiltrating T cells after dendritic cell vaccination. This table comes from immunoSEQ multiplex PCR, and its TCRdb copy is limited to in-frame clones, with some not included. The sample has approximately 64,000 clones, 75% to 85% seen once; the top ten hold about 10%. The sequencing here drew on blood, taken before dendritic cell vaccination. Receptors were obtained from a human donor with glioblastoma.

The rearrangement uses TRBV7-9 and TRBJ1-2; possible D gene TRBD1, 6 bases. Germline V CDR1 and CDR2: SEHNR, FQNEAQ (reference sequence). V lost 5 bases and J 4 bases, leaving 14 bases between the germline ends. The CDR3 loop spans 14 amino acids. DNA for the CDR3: TGTGCCAGCAGCCCTCAAGCAGGGGCCTATGGCTACACCTTC. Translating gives CASSPQAGAYGYTF.

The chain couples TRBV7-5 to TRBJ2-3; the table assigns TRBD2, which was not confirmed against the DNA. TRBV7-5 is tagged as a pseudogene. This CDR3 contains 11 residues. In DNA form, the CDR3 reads TGTGCCAGTCCCCCCTCGGGGGATCAGTATTTT. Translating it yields CASPPSGDQYF.

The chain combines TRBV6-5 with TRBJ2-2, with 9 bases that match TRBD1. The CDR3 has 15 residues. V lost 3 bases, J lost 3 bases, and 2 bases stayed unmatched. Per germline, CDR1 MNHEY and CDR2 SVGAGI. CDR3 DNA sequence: TGTGCCAGCAGTTATGACAGGGGGGACACCGGGGAGCTGTTTTTT. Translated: CASSYDRGDTGELFF.